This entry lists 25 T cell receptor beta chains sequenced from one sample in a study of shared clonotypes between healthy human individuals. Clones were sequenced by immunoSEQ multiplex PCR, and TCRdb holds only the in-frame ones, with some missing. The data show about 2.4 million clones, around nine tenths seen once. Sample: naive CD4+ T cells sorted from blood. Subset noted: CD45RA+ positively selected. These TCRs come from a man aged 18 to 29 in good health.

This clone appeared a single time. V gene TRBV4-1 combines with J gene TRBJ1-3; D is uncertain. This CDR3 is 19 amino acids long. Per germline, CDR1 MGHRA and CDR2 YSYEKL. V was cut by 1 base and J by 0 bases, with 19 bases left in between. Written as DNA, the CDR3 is TGCGCCAGCAGCCAAGGGGAGCTCCTGGGTTCGTTCTCTGGAAACACCATATATTTT. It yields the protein CASSQGELLGSFSGNTIYF.

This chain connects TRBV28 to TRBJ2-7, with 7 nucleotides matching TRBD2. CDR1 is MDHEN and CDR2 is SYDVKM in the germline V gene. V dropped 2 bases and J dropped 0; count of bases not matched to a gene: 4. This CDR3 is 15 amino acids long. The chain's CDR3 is CASSLRSGASYEQYF. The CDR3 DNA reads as TGTGCCAGCAGTTTAAGGAGCGGGGCCTCCTACGAGCAGTACTTC. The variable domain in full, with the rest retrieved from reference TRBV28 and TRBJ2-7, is DVKVTQSSRYLVKRTGEKVFLECVQDMDHENMFWYRQDPGLGLRLIYFSYDVKMKEKGDIPEGYSVSREKKERFSLILESASTNQTSMYLCASSLRSGASYEQYFGPGTRLTVT.

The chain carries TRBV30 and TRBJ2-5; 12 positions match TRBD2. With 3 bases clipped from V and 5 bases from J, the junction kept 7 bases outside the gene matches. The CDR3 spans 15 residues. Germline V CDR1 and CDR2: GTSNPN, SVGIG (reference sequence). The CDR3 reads CAWSRLAGVSETQYF. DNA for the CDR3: TGTGCCTGGAGCCGACTAGCGGGAGTTTCGGAGACCCAGTACTTC.

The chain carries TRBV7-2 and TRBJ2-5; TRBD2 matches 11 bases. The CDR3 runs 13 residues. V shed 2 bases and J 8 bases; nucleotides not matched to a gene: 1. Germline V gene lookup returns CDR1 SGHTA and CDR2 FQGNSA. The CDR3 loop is CASSLTSGGTQYF. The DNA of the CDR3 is TGTGCCAGCAGCTTAACTAGCGGGGGAACCCAGTACTTC.

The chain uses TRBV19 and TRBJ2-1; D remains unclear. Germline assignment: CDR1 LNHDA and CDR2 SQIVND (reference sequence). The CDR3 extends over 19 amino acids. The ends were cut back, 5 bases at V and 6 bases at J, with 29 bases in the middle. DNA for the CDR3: TGTGCCAGTAGTCCCCGACCGTCCACGAATGCCTTGGGCCGCAATGAGCAGTTCTTC. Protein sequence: CASSPRPSTNALGRNEQFF.

The CDR3 DNA follows: TGTGCCAGCAGTGACCTCGGGGGGGCCCCTTACGAGCAGTACTTC. This codes for CASSDLGGAPYEQYF. The V call is TRBV2, the J call TRBJ2-7, with 8 bases matching TRBD2. J lost 4 bases, V lost 3 bases, and 8 bases had no gene match. This CDR3 is 15 amino acids long. The germline gives CDR1 SNHLY, CDR2 FYNNEI. Using reference TRBV2 and TRBJ2-7 for the parts outside the CDR3, the full variable domain is EPEVTQTPSHQVTQMGQEVILRCVPISNHLYFYWYRQILGQKVEFLVSFYNNEISEKSEIFDDQFSVERPDGSNFTLKIRSTKLEDSAMYFCASSDLGGAPYEQYFGPGTRLTVT.

CDR3 loop: CASSMDRVMNTEAFF. The CDR3 nucleotides read TGTGCCAGTAGTATGGACAGAGTGATGAACACTGAAGCTTTCTTT. The rearrangement uses TRBV19 and TRBJ1-1, with TRBD1 as a possible D gene (6 bases). Looked up from germline, CDR1 is LNHDA and CDR2 is SQIVND (reference sequence). Trimming cost V 3 bases and J 0 bases, with 11 bases left between them. The CDR3 extends over 15 amino acids.

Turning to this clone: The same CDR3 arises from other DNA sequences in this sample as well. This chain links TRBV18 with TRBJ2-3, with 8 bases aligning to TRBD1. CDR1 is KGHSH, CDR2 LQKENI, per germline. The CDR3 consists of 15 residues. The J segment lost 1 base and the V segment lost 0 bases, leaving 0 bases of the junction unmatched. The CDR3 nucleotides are TGTGCCAGCTCACCACCGACAGGGGGCACAGATACGCAGTATTTT. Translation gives CASSPPTGGTDTQYF. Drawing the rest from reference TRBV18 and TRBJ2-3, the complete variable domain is NAGVMQNPRHLVRRRGQEARLRCSPMKGHSHVYWYRQLPEEGLKFMVYLQKENIIDESGMPKERFSAEFPKEGPSILRIQQVVRGDSAAYFCASSPPTGGTDTQYFGPGTRLTVL.

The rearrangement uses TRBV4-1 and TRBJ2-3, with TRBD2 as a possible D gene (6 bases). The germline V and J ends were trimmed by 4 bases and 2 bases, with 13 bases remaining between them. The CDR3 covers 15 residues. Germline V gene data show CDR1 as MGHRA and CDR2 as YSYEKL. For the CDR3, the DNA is TGCGCCAGCAGCCCCCGGACTAACCCCACAGATACGCAGTATTTT. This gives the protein CASSPRTNPTDTQYF.

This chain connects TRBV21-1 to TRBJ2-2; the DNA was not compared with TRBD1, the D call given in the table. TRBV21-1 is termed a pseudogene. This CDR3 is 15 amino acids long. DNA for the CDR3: TGTGCCAGCAGCAAAGTTGGCAGGCTCACCGGGGAGCTGTTTTTT. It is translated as CASSKVGRLTGELFF.

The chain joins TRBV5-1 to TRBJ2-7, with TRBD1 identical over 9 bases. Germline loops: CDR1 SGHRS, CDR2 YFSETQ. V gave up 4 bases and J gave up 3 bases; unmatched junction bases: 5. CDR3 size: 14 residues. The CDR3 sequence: CASSMDRGDYEQYF. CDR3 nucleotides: TGCGCCAGCAGCATGGACAGGGGAGACTACGAGCAGTACTTC.

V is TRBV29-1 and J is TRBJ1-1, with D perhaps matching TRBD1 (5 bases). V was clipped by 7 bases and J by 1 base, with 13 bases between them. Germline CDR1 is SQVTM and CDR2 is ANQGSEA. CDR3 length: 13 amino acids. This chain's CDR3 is CSDLQDANTEAFF. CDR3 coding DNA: TGCAGCGATCTACAGGACGCGAACACTGAAGCTTTCTTT.

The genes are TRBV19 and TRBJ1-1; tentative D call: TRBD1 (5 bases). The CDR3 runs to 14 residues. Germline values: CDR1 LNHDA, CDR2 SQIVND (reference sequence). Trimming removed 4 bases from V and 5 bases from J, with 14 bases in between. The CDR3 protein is CASSKAGAVTEAFF. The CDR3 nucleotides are TGTGCCAGTAGTAAAGCCGGGGCCGTAACTGAAGCTTTCTTT.

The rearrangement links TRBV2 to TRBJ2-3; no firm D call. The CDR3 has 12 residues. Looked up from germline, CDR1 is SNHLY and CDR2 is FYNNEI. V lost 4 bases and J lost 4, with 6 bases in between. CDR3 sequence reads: CASSGLSDTQYF. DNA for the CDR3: TGTGCCAGCAGTGGACTTTCAGATACGCAGTATTTT.

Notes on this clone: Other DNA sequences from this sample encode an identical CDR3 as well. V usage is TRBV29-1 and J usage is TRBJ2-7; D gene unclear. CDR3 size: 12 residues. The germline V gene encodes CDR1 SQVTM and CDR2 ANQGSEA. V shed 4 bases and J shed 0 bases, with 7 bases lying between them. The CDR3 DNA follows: TGCAGCGTTGGTTTCAGCTCCTACGAGCAGTACTTC. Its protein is CSVGFSSYEQYF.

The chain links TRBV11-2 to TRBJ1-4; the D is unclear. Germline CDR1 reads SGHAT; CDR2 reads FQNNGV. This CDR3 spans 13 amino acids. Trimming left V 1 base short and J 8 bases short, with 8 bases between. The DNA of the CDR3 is TGTGCCAGCAGCTTAGGGGCAAAAGAAAAACTGTTTTTT. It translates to CASSLGAKEKLFF.

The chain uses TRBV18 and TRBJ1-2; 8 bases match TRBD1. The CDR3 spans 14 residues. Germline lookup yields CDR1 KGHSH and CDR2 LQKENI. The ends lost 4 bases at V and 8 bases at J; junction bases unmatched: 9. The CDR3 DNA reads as TGTGCCAGCTCACAGACAGGGGTACGGCAGGGCTACACCTTC. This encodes CASSQTGVRQGYTF.

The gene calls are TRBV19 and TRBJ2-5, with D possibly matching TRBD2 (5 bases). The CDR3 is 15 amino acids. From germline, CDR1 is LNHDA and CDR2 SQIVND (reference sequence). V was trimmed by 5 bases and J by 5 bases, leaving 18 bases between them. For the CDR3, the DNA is TGTGCCAGTAGTGTACTAGGTGACGGCTCGGAGACCCAGTACTTC. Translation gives CASSVLGDGSETQYF.

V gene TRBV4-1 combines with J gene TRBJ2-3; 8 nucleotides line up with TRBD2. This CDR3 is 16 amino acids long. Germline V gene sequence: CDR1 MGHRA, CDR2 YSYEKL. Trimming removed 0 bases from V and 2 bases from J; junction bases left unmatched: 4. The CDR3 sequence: CASSQDRGGDTDTQYF. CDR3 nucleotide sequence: TGCGCCAGCAGCCAAGATCGGGGGGGAGACACAGATACGCAGTATTTT.

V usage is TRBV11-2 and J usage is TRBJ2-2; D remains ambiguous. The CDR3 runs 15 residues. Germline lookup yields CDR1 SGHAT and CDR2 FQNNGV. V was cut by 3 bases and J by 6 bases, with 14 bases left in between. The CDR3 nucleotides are TGTGCCAGCAGCTTTTTCTCAATTTACTCCGGGGAGCTGTTTTTT. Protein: CASSFFSIYSGELFF. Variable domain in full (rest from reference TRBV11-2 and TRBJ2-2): EAGVAQSPRYKIIEKRQSVAFWCNPISGHATLYWYQQILGQGPKLLIQFQNNGVVDDSQLPKDRFSAERLKGVDSTLKIQPAKLEDSAVYLCASSFFSIYSGELFFGEGSRLTVL.

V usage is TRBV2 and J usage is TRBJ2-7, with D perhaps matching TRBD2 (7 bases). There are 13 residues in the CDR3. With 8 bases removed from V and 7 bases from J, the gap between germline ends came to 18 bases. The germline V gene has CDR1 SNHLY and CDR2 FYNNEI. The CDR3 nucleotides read TGTGCCAGCGTCCCCGGGGGGCGAGGGGAGCAGTACTTC. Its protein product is CASVPGGRGEQYF.

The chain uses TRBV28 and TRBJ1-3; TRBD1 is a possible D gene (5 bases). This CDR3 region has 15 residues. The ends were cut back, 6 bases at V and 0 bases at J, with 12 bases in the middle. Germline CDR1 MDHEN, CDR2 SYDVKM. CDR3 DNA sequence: TGTGCCAGCAGGGATGGGACGGGCTCTGGAAACACCATATATTTT. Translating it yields CASRDGTGSGNTIYF.

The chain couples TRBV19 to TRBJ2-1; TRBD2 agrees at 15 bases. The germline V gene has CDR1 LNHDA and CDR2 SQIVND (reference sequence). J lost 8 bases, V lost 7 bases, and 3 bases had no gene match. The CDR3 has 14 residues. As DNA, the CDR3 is TGTGCCAGTATAGGGACTAGCGGGAGGTATGAGCAGTTCTTC. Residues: CASIGTSGRYEQFF.

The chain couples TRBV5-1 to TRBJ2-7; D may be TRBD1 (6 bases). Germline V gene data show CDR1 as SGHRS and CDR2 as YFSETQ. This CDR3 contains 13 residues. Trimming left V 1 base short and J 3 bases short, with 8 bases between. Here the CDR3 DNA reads TGCGCCAGCAGCTTGCAGGGGCGCTACGAGCAGTACTTC. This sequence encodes CASSLQGRYEQYF.

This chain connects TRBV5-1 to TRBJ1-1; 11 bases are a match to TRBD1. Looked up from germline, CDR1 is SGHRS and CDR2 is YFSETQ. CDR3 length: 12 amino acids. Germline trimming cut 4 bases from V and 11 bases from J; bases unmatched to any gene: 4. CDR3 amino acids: CASSPGQGAAFF. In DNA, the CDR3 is TGCGCCAGCAGCCCCGGACAGGGGGCCGCTTTCTTT.